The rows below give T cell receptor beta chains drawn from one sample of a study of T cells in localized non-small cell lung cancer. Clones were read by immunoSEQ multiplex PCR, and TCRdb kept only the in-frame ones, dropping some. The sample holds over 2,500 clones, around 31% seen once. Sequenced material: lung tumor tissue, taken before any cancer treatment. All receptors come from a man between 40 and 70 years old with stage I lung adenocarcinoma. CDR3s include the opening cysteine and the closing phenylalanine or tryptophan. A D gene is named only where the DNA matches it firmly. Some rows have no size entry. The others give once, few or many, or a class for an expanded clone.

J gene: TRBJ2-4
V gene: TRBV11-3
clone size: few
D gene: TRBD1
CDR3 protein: CASSQGGQGAGIQYF
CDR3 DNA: TGTGCCAGCAGCCAAGGGGGACAGGGGGCGGGCATTCAGTACTTC

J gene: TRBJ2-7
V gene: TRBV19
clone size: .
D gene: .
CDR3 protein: CASTGGGYEQYF
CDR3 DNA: TGTGCCAGTACTGGGGGCGGTTACGAGCAGTACTTC

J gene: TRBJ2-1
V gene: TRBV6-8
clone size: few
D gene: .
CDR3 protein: CASSYARTSYNEQFF
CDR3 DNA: TGTGCCAGCAGTTATGCGCGGACCTCCTACAATGAGCAGTTCTTC

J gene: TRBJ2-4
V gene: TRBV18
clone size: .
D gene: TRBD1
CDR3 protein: CASSFGQGGKNIQYF
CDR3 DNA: TGTGCCAGCTCGTTCGGACAGGGCGGCAAAAACATTCAGTACTTC

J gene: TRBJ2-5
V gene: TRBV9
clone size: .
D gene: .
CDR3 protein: CASSMGEETQYF
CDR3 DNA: TGTGCCAGCAGCATGGGGGAAGAGACCCAGTACTTC

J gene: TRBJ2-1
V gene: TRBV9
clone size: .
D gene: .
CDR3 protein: CASSVDSGGTGNEQFF
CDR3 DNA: TGTGCCAGCAGCGTAGATTCGGGAGGGACAGGCAATGAGCAGTTCTTC

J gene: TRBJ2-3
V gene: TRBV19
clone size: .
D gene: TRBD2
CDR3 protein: CASRGLAATDTQYF
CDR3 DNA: TGTGCCAGTAGAGGACTAGCGGCCACAGATACGCAGTATTTT

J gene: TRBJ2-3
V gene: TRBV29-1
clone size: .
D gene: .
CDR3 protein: CSCWRGSTDTQYF
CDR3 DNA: TGCAGCTGTTGGCGGGGAAGCACAGATACGCAGTATTTT

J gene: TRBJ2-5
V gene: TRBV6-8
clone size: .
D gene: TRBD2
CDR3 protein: CASSKGLAQETQYF
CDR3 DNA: TGTGCCAGCAGCAAAGGACTAGCCCAAGAGACCCAGTACTTC

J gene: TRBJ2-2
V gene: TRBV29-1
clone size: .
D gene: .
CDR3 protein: CSVGARTGELFF
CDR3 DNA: TGCAGTGTCGGGGCGAGGACCGGGGAGCTGTTTTTT

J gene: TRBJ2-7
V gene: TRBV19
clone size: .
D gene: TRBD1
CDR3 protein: CASRDRGSREYF
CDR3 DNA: TGTGCCAGTAGGGACAGGGGAAGCCGAGAGTACTTC

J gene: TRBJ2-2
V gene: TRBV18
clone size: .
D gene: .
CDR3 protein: CASASNPGELFF
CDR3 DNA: TGTGCCAGCGCTAGTAACCCCGGGGAGCTGTTTTTT

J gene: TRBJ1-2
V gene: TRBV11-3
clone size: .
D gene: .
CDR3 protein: CASSLGPGQLYGYTF
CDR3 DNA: TGTGCCAGCAGCTTAGGCCCCGGACAGCTCTATGGCTACACCTTC

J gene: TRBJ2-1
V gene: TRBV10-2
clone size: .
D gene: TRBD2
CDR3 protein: CASSDPAGANNEQFF
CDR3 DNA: TGCGCCAGCAGTGACCCAGCGGGAGCGAACAATGAGCAGTTCTTC

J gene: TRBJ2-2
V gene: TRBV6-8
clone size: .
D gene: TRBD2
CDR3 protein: CASFGLAGVWGELFF
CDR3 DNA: TGTGCCAGTTTCGGACTAGCGGGAGTATGGGGGGAGCTGTTTTTT

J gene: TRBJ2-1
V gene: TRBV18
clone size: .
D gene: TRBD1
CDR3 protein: CASSPQGADEQFF
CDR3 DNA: TGTGCCAGCTCACCACAGGGGGCAGATGAGCAGTTCTTC

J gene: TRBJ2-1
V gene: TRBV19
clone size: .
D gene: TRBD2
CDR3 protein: CASSTGTSGRGYNEQFF
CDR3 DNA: TGTGCCAGTAGTACCGGGACTAGCGGGAGAGGGTACAATGAGCAGTTCTTC

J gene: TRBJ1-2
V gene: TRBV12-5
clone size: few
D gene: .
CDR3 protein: CASTLKANYGYTF
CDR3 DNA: TGTGCCAGCACCCTAAAAGCTAACTATGGCTACACCTTC

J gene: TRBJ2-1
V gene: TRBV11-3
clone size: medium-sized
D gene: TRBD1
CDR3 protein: CASSYRTGRGYEQFF
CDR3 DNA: TGTGCCAGCAGCTACCGGACAGGTCGAGGGTATGAGCAGTTCTTC

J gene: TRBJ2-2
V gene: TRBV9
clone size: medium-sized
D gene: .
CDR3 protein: CASSVSSRTANTGELFF
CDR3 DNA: TGTGCCAGCAGCGTAAGTTCGAGAACAGCGAACACCGGGGAGCTGTTTTTT

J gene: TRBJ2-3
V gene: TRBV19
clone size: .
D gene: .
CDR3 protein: CASSMGGGSTDTQYF
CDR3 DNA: TGTGCCAGTAGTATGGGGGGTGGGAGCACAGATACGCAGTATTTT

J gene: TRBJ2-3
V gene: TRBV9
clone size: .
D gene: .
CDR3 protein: CASSVVGVSTDTQYF
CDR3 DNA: TGTGCCAGCAGCGTTGTAGGGGTTAGCACAGATACGCAGTATTTT

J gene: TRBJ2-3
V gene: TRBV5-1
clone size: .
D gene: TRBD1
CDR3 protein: CASSWDRELGDTQYF
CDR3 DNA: TGCGCCAGCAGCTGGGACAGGGAACTTGGAGATACGCAGTATTTT

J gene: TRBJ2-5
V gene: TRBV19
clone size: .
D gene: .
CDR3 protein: CASSTGQLQETQYF
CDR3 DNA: TGTGCCAGTAGTACCGGACAGTTACAAGAGACCCAGTACTTC

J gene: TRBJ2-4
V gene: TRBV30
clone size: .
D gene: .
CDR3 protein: CAWSVGVQLAKNIQYF
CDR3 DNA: TGTGCCTGGAGTGTAGGCGTCCAGCTAGCCAAAAACATTCAGTACTTC

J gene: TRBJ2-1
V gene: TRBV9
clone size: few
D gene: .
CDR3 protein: CASSGGPNNEQFF
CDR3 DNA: TGTGCCAGCAGCGGGGGCCCGAACAATGAGCAGTTCTTC

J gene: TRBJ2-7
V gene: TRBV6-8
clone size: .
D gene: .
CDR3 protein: CAIMASGATLQYF
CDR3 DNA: TGTGCCATCATGGCCAGCGGAGCTACGCTGCAGTACTTC